This T cell receptor (beta chain) is from a study of blood T cell repertoires in COVID-19. V shed 3 bases, J shed 7 bases, and the junction held 5 bases outside the gene matches. This CDR3 has 14 residues. Germline V lookup: CDR1 DFQATT, CDR2 SNEGSKA (reference sequence). How the authors handled the data: By means of reference gene primer amplification, nucleated cell counts were estimated. Clones were sequenced by immunoSEQ multiplex PCR, and TCRdb holds only the in-frame ones, with some missing. The DNA gave D and trimming, while V, J and clone size come from that table. The repertoire includes approximately 250,000 clones, more than 70% of them detected once, and under 2.5% sits in the top ten.

The TCR sequence derives from a woman between 55 and 75 years old in a cohort exposed to, infected with or recovered from COVID-19 (not recorded which). Material: PBMCs or T cells enriched from blood (not recorded which). This sequence joins TRBV20-1 and TRBJ1-6; 8 positions match TRBD1. The CDR3 protein is CSASRDRGNSPLHF. CDR3 bases: TGCAGTGCTAGTAGAGACAGGGGAAATTCACCCCTCCACTTT.